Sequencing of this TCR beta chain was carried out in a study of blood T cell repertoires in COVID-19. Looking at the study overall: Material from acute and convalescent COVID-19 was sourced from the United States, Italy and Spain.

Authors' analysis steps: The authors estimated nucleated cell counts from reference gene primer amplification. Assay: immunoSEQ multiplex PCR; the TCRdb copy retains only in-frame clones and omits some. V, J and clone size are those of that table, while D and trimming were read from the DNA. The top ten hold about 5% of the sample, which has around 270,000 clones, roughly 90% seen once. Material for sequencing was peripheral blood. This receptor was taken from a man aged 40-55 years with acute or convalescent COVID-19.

The CDR3 nucleotides read TGTGCCAGCAGCTCTAGCGGGCTGGGCGGGGAGCTGTTTTTT. Its translation is CASSSSGLGGELFF. The V gene is TRBV5-4, the J gene TRBJ2-2; TRBD2 aligns across 8 bases. The CDR3 contains 14 residues. CDR1 SGHNT and CDR2 YYREEE come from the germline V gene (reference sequence). V was pared by 3 bases and J by 7 bases, with 5 bases of the junction left unmatched.